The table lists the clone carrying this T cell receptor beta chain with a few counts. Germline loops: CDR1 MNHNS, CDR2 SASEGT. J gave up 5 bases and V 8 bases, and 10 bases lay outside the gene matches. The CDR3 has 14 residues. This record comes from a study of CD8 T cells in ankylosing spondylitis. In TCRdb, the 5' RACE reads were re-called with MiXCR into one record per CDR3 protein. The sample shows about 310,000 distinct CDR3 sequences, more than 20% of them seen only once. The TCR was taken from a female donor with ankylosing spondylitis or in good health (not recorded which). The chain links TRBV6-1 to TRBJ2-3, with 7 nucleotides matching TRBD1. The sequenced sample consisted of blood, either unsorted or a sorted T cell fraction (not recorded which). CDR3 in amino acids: CASGLGGAVDTQYF. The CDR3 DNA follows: TGTGCCAGCGGGCTAGGGGGCGCGGTAGATACGCAGTATTTT.